What follows is one T cell receptor beta chain and its context. The antigen is unknown. The germline V gene encodes CDR1 ENHRY and CDR2 SYGVKD. V lost 4 bases to trimming and J lost 7 bases, with 4 bases between them. This CDR3 has 10 amino acids. This record belongs to a study of Graves' ophthalmopathy and Graves' hyperthyroidism. Notes on the study in general: Discrimination between ophthalmopathy and stable hyperthyroidism by a 13-signature model showed 87.88% sensitivity and more than 65% specificity. Most expanded thyroid clonotypes above 0.001 frequency also appeared in blood.

The study amplified TCR beta CDR3 regions using RNA transcripts. HTBI primers were employed in first-round RT-PCR, then a second-round multiplex PCR followed. TCRdb reprocessed the multiplex PCR reads via MiXCR and lists one record per CDR3 protein. The sample shows 500,000 to 700,000 distinct CDR3 sequences, about 40% of them seen only once. This clonotype originated in an adult man with Graves' hyperthyroidism. What was sequenced was peripheral blood or thyroid tissue (not recorded which). The rearrangement links TRBV10-3 to TRBJ2-5; D remains ambiguous. CDR3 sequence: CAISAGTQYF. CDR3 nucleotides: TGTGCCATCAGTGCAGGGACCCAGTACTTC.